This T cell receptor beta chain was sequenced during a study of PD-1 blockade in classical Hodgkin lymphoma. On this clone: The antigen remains undetermined. Other nucleotide sequences in the sample specify the same CDR3.

Every patient was affected by relapse after autologous stem cell transplantation, while exposure to brentuximab vedotin was not uniform. Best responses fell into complete response, partial response or progressive disease. Study-wide results and limits: Newly diagnosed patients were reported to exhibit reduced baseline TCR diversity relative to healthy donors. By cycle point C4D1, TCR diversity had risen significantly in CD4+ cells (but not CD8+ cells).

V lost 3 bases to trimming and J lost 3 bases; unmatched junction nucleotides: 4. This CDR3 is 14 amino acids long. CDR1 is KGHSH, CDR2 LQKENI, per germline. TCRdb keeps only in-frame clones here, not all; method: immunoSEQ multiplex PCR. The table lists around 96,000 clones, roughly 84% of them singletons, with less than 15% in the top ten. This TCR was sampled from a human donor with classical Hodgkin lymphoma. The V call is TRBV18, the J call TRBJ1-2; 7 bases map to TRBD1. The starting material was peripheral blood mononuclear cells (PBMCs), obtained at baseline. The CDR3 region is CASSPTGQDYGYTF. CDR3 DNA sequence: TGTGCCAGCTCACCTACCGGACAGGACTATGGCTACACCTTC.